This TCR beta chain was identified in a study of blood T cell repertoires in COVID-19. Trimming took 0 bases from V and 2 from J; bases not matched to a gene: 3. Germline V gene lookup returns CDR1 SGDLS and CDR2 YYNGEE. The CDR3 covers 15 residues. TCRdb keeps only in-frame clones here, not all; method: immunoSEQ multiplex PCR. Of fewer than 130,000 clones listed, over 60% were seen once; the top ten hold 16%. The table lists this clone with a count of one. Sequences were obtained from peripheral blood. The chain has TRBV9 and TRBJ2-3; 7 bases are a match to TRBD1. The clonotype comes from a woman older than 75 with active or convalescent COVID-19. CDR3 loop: CASSVAGQHTDTQYF. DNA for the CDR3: TGTGCCAGCAGCGTAGCGGGACAGCACACAGATACGCAGTATTTT.